This T cell receptor beta chain was recorded in a study of a mutant IDH1 vaccine in newly diagnosed glioma. The time point is: baseline, week 1 (first vaccination visit). Stated treatment: pre-vaccination baseline after standard-of-care therapy. Here immunoSEQ multiplex PCR was the method, and the copy in TCRdb shows in-frame clones only, minus some. This table holds approximately 52,000 clones, about 74% found once. From germline, CDR1 is MNHEY and CDR2 SVGAGI. The CDR3 is 12 amino acids. Trimming left V 7 bases short and J 5 bases short, with 11 bases between. This clonotype was obtained from a middle-aged woman with glioma. The V call is TRBV6-5, the J call TRBJ1-2, with D possibly matching TRBD1 (5 bases). The input for sequencing was PBMCs, taken from a glioma patient treated with radiotherapy, temozolomide or both. In DNA form, the CDR3 reads TGTGCCAGCACTGGGACGGATTATGGCTACACCTTC. It codes for CASTGTDYGYTF.